The entry below gives a single TCR beta chain sequence along with its context. This record belongs to a study of technical replicates of blood from a handful of donors. Libraries were prepared by immunoSEQ multiplex PCR; TCRdb keeps only in-frame clonotypes and omits some of them. This table has 45,000 to 65,000 clones, nearly 95% appearing once. Germline V gene data show CDR1 as MGHDK and CDR2 as SYGVNS. The CDR3 length is 14 residues. The chain links TRBV25-1 to TRBJ2-5; 11 nucleotides match TRBD1. This receptor was taken from a human donor in good health. Some clones in this sample may be carry-over from other donors' samples. Specimen: PBMCs. CDR3: CASGGQGAGETQYF. DNA for the CDR3: TGTGCTTCTGGAGGACAGGGGGCGGGAGAGACCCAGTACTTC.